This TCR beta chain was profiled in a study of cytomegalovirus exposure and HLA in healthy donors. Overall study results and limits: The CMV antigen specificity of three CMV-associated chains was confirmed through in vitro analysis. Immune exposure information available was restricted to CMV serostatus.

The V segment lost 8 bases and the J segment 6 bases; nucleotides outside the gene matches: 11. The CDR3 has 14 residues. Germline lookup yields CDR1 SGHVS and CDR2 FQNEAQ. About this clone itself: No antigen is known for it.

A multiplex PCR was run with 60 Vbeta primers and 13 Jbeta primers. Sequencing used immunoSEQ multiplex PCR; TCRdb keeps in-frame clones, though not all of them. Here the sample spans about 130,000 clones, roughly four fifths being singletons. V is TRBV7-8 and J is TRBJ2-7, with 9 positions matching TRBD1. This TCR was recovered from a woman aged 50 to 60 in good health and CMV-seropositive. Sequenced input: PBMCs. The CDR3 is CASGLPGTGSEQYF. In DNA, the CDR3 is TGTGCCAGCGGTCTTCCCGGGACAGGGAGCGAGCAGTACTTC.